This TCR beta chain was obtained from a study of identical twins. This clonotype is medium-sized by share. TCRdb processed the 5' RACE reads anew with MiXCR; each CDR3 protein has one entry. This sample has 500,000 to 700,000 distinct CDR3 sequences, with roughly 7.1% found just once. This CDR3 spans 18 amino acids. CDR1 is MGHDK and CDR2 is SYGVNS in the germline V gene. V lost 0 bases to trimming and J lost 6 bases; unmatched junction nucleotides: 13. This sample also appeared in a second study, on yellow fever vaccine responses in identical twins.

The sequenced sample consisted of PBMCs. This sequence originates from a woman younger than 35 in good health. The J gene is TRBJ2-1, the V gene TRBV25-1, with 8 bases matching TRBD1. The CDR3, as DNA: TGTGCCAGCAGTGAATATAAGGGGACAGGCCTGACGGGCAATGAGCAGTTCTTC. Translation: CASSEYKGTGLTGNEQFF.